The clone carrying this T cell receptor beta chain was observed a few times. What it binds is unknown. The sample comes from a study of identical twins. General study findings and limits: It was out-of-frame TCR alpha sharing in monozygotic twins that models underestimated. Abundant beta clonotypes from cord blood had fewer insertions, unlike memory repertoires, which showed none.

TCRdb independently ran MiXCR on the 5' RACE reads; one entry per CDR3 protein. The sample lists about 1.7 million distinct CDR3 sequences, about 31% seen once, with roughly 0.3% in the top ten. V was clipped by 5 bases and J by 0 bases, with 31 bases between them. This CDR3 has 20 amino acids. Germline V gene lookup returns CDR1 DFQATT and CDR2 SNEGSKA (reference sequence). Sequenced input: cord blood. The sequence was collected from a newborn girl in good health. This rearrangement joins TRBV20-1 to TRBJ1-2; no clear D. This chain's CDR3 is CSARLLTNYGYTLTNYGYTF. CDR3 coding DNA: TGCAGTGCTCGGCTCCTAACTAACTATGGCTACACCCTAACTAACTATGGCTACACCTTC.